This TCR beta chain was captured in a study of blood T cell repertoires in COVID-19. Across the study: COVID-19 samples, acute and convalescent, were from the United States, Italy and Spain. In each case, the material was cDNA or gDNA derived from T cells, B-cell-depleted T cells, or PBMCs.

Per the original data handling: Amplification with reference gene primers provided the estimates of nucleated cell counts. Libraries were prepared by immunoSEQ multiplex PCR; TCRdb keeps only in-frame clonotypes and omits some of them. D and trimming were read from the DNA, whereas the V and J calls and clone size are those reported in that table. This sample has about 150,000 clones, with 75% to 90% found just once. Losses at the gene ends were 2 bases for V and 11 bases for J; bases not matched to a gene: 5. CDR1 is SGHAT, CDR2 FQNNGV, per germline. There are 13 residues in the CDR3. Sequencing was done on a sample of peripheral blood. The chain recombines TRBV11-2 with TRBJ1-1, with TRBD1 matching over 10 bases. The sequence was collected from a man aged 55 to 70 with acute or convalescent COVID-19. The CDR3 coding sequence is TGTGCCAGCAGCTTATCGGACAGGGGGGTCGCTTTCTTT. Translation gives CASSLSDRGVAFF.